A selection of T cell receptor beta chains follows, all from one sample in a study of T cell repertoires in cytomegalovirus infection. Each CDR3 protein is one row after TCRdb ran MiXCR on the reads. The profile shows around 740,000 distinct CDR3 sequences, approximately 40% of them singletons. Input material: PBMCs. Receptors were obtained from a human donor in good health (CMV status not recorded). Some clones in this sample may be carry-over from other donors' samples. CDR3s include the opening cysteine and the closing phenylalanine or tryptophan. The D gene is left open where the match is weak. Clone size is shown for a subset of rows, as once, few, many or a class of expanded clone.

TRBV28,.,TRBD1,TRBJ2-7,TGTGCCAGCAGTCCTTACCTCAGACAGGGGGACGAGCAGTACTTC,CASSPYLRQGDEQYF
TRBV10-3,few,TRBD2,TRBJ2-1,TGTGCCATCAGGTCGACTAGCGAGAAATCCTACAATGAGCAGTTCTTC,CAIRSTSEKSYNEQFF
TRBV28,.,TRBD2,TRBJ2-3,TGTGCCAGCAGTACCCGGACTAGCGGGAGGATAGGCACAGATACGCAGTATTTT,CASSTRTSGRIGTDTQYF
TRBV4-1,once,TRBD1,TRBJ2-7,TGCGCCAGCAGCCAAGAGGGGACAGGGGGCAACTACGAGCAGTACTTC,CASSQEGTGGNYEQYF
TRBV12-3/TRBV12-4,many,.,TRBJ2-3,TGTGCCAGCAGGAGGTCAGATACGCAGTATTTT,CASRRSDTQYF
TRBV27,.,TRBD1,TRBJ2-1,TGTGCCAGCAGCCTCGGGGACAGTTTCTACAATGAGCAGTTCTTC,CASSLGDSFYNEQFF
TRBV7-9,once,.,TRBJ2-2,TGTGCCAGCAGCCATACCCCGGGACGAACCGGGGAGCTGTTTTTT,CASSHTPGRTGELFF
TRBV7-2,many,.,TRBJ2-7,TGTGCCAGCAGCTTTTGGGACGGGAACTACGAGCAGTACTTC,CASSFWDGNYEQYF
TRBV5-1,.,TRBD2,TRBJ2-1,TGCGCCAGCCGTTGCTTAGGGCTACTAGCGGGAGTGGATGAGCAGTTCTTC,CASRCLGLLAGVDEQFF
TRBV7-9,few,TRBD2,TRBJ2-5,TGTGCCAGCAGCTTAAGTTTAGGGTTGGGACTACGGAGCGTTCAAGAGACCCAGTACTTC,CASSLSLGLGLRSVQETQYF
TRBV6-1,.,TRBD1,TRBJ2-1,TGTGCCAGCAGTTTTAAACCGGGACAGGGCCAGTTCTTC,CASSFKPGQGQFF
TRBV11-2,.,.,TRBJ1-5,TGTGCCAGCAGTGGGGACGAAAATCAGCCCCAGCATTTT,CASSGDENQPQHF
TRBV6-6,few,.,TRBJ2-1,TGTGCCAGCAGTTACCTACAGGGAACGGATGAGCAGTTCTTC,CASSYLQGTDEQFF
TRBV7-2,.,TRBD1,TRBJ1-3,TGTGCCAGCAGCTTAATGGGGACAGGCCGCCCCTCTGGAAACACCATATATTTT,CASSLMGTGRPSGNTIYF
TRBV7-2,many,.,TRBJ2-3,TGTGCCAGCAGCTCGGTAGGACGGGGGTACACAGATACGCAGTATTTT,CASSSVGRGYTDTQYF
TRBV7-9,.,TRBD1,TRBJ2-7,TGTGCCAGCAGCCCCGCGACAGGGATGATCTACGAGCAGTACTTC,CASSPATGMIYEQYF
TRBV28,many,TRBD2,TRBJ2-1,TGTGCCAGCAGTTTATGGAGCGGGAGTGGTCCCTTTCGTGAGCAGTTCTTC,CASSLWSGSGPFREQFF
TRBV25-1,few,.,TRBJ1-2,TGTGCCAGCAGTGACTGGAAGGAGGGGAACTATGGCTACACCTTC,CASSDWKEGNYGYTF
TRBV28,many,.,TRBJ2-5,TGTGCCAGCAGTTTATCGGTAGAAGAGACCCAGTACTTC,CASSLSVEETQYF
TRBV20-1,.,.,TRBJ1-1,TGCAGTGCTCCGACCTCTAGCACTGAAGCTTTCTTT,CSAPTSSTEAFF
TRBV7-9,many,.,TRBJ2-1,TGTGCCAGCAGCCCATCCCGGGGCCATGAGCAGTTCTTC,CASSPSRGHEQFF
TRBV28,few,.,TRBJ2-7,TGTGCCAGCAGCATTCAGCGTCGGGAGCAGTACTTC,CASSIQRREQYF
TRBV28,.,TRBD1,TRBJ2-7,TGTGCCAGCAGTCGTATCGGGACAGGGTCCTACGAGCAGTACTTC,CASSRIGTGSYEQYF
TRBV7-8,.,.,TRBJ1-2,TGTGCCAGCAGCTTAGGACGGATGGTGTATGGCTACAACTTC,CASSLGRMVYGYNF
TRBV20-1,few,TRBD2,TRBJ2-1,TGCAGTGCTAGATCGGTAGCGGGGAATGAGCAGTTCTTC,CSARSVAGNEQFF
TRBV7-6,few,.,TRBJ2-2,TGTGCCAGCAGCTCGGACGGACCGAACACCGGGGAGCTGTTTTTT,CASSSDGPNTGELFF
TRBV7-2,many,.,TRBJ1-3,TGTGCCAGCAGCTTCAAGGGAAGGGGACTACACTCTGGAAACACCATATATTTT,CASSFKGRGLHSGNTIYF
TRBV4-2,.,TRBD1,TRBJ1-2,TGTGCCAGCAGCCAAGATCTTAGGACAGGGGTATCTGCATTCTATGGCTACACCTTC,CASSQDLRTGVSAFYGYTF
TRBV4-1,.,.,TRBJ2-3,TGCGCCAGCAGCCAAGATTACCCCCCACAGGCCCCGACAGATACGCAGTATTTT,CASSQDYPPQAPTDTQYF
TRBV5-6,.,.,TRBJ1-2,TGTGCCAGCAGCTTGTACAGGGACAACTATGGCTACACCTTC,CASSLYRDNYGYTF
TRBV7-2,.,TRBD2,TRBJ2-3,TGTGCCAGCAGCTTGTCGGGGGGGGGGGATACGCAGTATTTT,CASSLSGGGDTQYF
TRBV28,few,.,TRBJ2-3,TGTGCCAGCGGCACAGGTTCAGATACGCAGTATTTT,CASGTGSDTQYF
TRBV5-6,.,.,TRBJ2-1,TGTGCCAGCAGCTTTTCTCCTCCGAAATACAATGAGCAGTTCTTC,CASSFSPPKYNEQFF
TRBV20-1,.,.,TRBJ1-1,TGCAGTGCTAGAGAGAGGAGGGGGGAAGGCACTGAAGCTTTCTTT,CSARERRGEGTEAFF
TRBV10-2,few,.,TRBJ1-1,TGCGCCAGCAGTGATTCGACTGGGGTGAACACTGAAGCTTTCTTT,CASSDSTGVNTEAFF
TRBV12-3/TRBV12-4,.,TRBD2,TRBJ2-1,TGTGCCAGCATCGGGGGACTAGCGGGGCGAAATTCCTACAATGAGCAGTTCTTC,CASIGGLAGRNSYNEQFF
TRBV4-2,few,TRBD2,TRBJ2-1,TGTGCCAGCAGCCAAGTTGCCCTAGCGGACTACAATGAGCAGTTCTTC,CASSQVALADYNEQFF
TRBV6-2/TRBV6-3,.,TRBD1,TRBJ1-5,TGTGCCAGCAGTTACGGGCAGGGGGCCAGCAGACAGCCCCAGCATTTT,CASSYGQGASRQPQHF
TRBV5-1,few,.,TRBJ2-3,TGCGCCAGCAGCTTGGCCCTTACAAGCACAGATACGCAGTATTTT,CASSLALTSTDTQYF
TRBV20-1,.,TRBD2,TRBJ2-4,TGCAGTGCTCCGGTCCCGGGACTAGCGGAGGGGATTCAGTACTTC,CSAPVPGLAEGIQYF
TRBV28,.,.,TRBJ1-3,TGTGCCAGCAGTTATGGTCACCAGGCCATATATTTT,CASSYGHQAIYF
TRBV6-1,.,.,TRBJ2-3,TGTGCCAGCAGATATACACAGACAGATACGCAGTATTTT,CASRYTQTDTQYF
TRBV27,.,.,TRBJ1-1,TGTGCCTCCGGACGAAGCACTGAAGCTTTCTTT,CASGRSTEAFF
TRBV12-3/TRBV12-4,few,.,TRBJ2-2,TGTGCCAGCACAAGGGCCGGGGAGCTGTTTTTT,CASTRAGELFF
TRBV27,many,.,TRBJ1-5,TGTGCCAGCACCCCGGGGGGCCCCAATCAGCCCCAGCATTTT,CASTPGGPNQPQHF
TRBV6-5,few,.,TRBJ1-5,TGTGCCAGCAGCCGTCTTAGCCATCAGCCCCAGCATTTT,CASSRLSHQPQHF
TRBV11-2,.,TRBD1,TRBJ1-1,TGTGCCAGCAGCTCCGACAGGGGGTTTTTTGGCACTGAAGCTTTCTTT,CASSSDRGFFGTEAFF
TRBV5-5,.,TRBD2,TRBJ2-1,TGTGCCAGCAGCCAAGCGGGAACTTACAATGAGCAGTTCTTC,CASSQAGTYNEQFF
TRBV6-6,.,.,TRBJ1-1,TGTGCCAGCAGTTACTCGGGGCCCAATCCTAACACTGAAGCTTTCTTT,CASSYSGPNPNTEAFF
TRBV27,.,TRBD2,TRBJ2-1,TGTGCCAGCAGTCCCCAGGGGCGTAGCGGGAGGCTTTATGAGCAGTTATTC,CASSPQGRSGRLYEQLF
TRBV6-1,.,.,TRBJ1-5,TGTGCCAGCAGAAAGGGACATTTGGATCAGCCCCAGCATTTT,CASRKGHLDQPQHF
TRBV7-8,few,.,TRBJ1-1,TGTGCCAGCAGCTTACAGATACTGAACACTGAAGCTTTCTTT,CASSLQILNTEAFF
TRBV28,.,TRBD1,TRBJ1-2,TGTGCCAGCAGTATTACAGGGGGCCTCGATGGCTACACCTTC,CASSITGGLDGYTF
TRBV19,.,.,TRBJ1-2,TGTGCCAGTAAAAAGGGGACGAAAGGCTACACCTTC,CASKKGTKGYTF
TRBV7-2,few,.,TRBJ2-2,TGTGCCAGCAGCTTGACGAGCATCACCGGGGAGCTGTTTTTT,CASSLTSITGELFF
TRBV6-5,.,.,TRBJ1-1,TGTGCCAGCAGTTATGTCCAGGCCAACACTGAAGCTTTCTTT,CASSYVQANTEAFF
TRBV4-1,.,.,TRBJ1-6,TGCGCCAGCAGCCAAGCGGACGGTCCTAATTCACCCCTCCACTTT,CASSQADGPNSPLHF
TRBV7-2,.,.,TRBJ1-4,TGTGCCAGCAGCCGTAGCGCCAACGAAAAACTGTTTTTT,CASSRSANEKLFF
TRBV6-1,.,.,TRBJ1-2,TGTGCCAGCAGTGAGGACTACAGGGTGAACTATGGCTACACCTTC,CASSEDYRVNYGYTF